One sample yielded the 20 T cell receptor beta chains listed below, sequenced in a study of blood T cell repertoires in COVID-19 (dated by TCRdb to about 2020). Libraries came from the immunoSEQ multiplex PCR assay. Imported from immuneACCESS, the table was reduced by TCRdb to in-frame sequences with V and J called. These copies leave out some clones; in studies compared against another copy, an unresolved V gene accounts for under half, and the cause of the remainder is not known. This sample lists 300,000 or so clones; over 75% were detected once. The top ten clones comprise approximately 8.1% of the sample. Sequencing was performed on peripheral blood. These receptors all stem from a woman aged 50 to 65 who had recovered from COVID-19.

The chain employs TRBV19 and TRBJ1-5; 7 nucleotides agree with TRBD1. Trimming took 5 bases from V and 5 from J; bases not matched to a gene: 6. The CDR3 consists of 14 residues. Looked up from germline, CDR1 is LNHDA and CDR2 is SQIVND (reference sequence). This chain's CDR3 is CASSRGTEHQPQHF. The CDR3 nucleotides are TGTGCCAGTAGTCGGGGGACAGAGCATCAGCCCCAGCATTTT. The full variable domain, in which reference TRBV19 and TRBJ1-5 provide the parts outside the CDR3, is DGGITQSPKYLFRKEGQNVTLSCEQNLNHDAMYWYRQDPGQGLRLIYYSQIVNDFQKGDIAEGYSVSREKKESFPLTVTSAQKNPTAFYLCASSRGTEHQPQHFGDGTRLSIL.

This clone was picked up one time. The chain joins TRBV11-2 to TRBJ2-2, with a tentative D call TRBD2 (5 bases). Per germline, CDR1 SGHAT and CDR2 FQNNGV. This CDR3 contains 16 residues. V was pared by 1 base and J by 0 bases, with 9 bases between. The DNA of the CDR3 is TGTGCCAGCAGCTTAGTGCTCGGGGCGAACACCGGGGAGCTGTTTTTT. Protein sequence: CASSLVLGANTGELFF.

This clone was recorded at least ten times. V gene TRBV9 combines with J gene TRBJ2-3; D is possibly TRBD1 (6 bases). The CDR3 is 15 residues long. Germline CDR1 and CDR2: SGDLS and YYNGEE. Trimming took 0 bases from V and 0 from J, leaving 8 bases between them. The CDR3, as DNA: TGTGCCAGCAGCGTAGTGGGACATAGCACAGATACGCAGTATTTT. Its translation: CASSVVGHSTDTQYF.

This clone was recorded a few times. The chain combines TRBV5-6 with TRBJ1-3; possibly TRBD1 for D (5 bases). The CDR3 sequence is 15 residues long. Trimming left V 0 bases short and J 4 bases short, with 11 bases between. CDR1 SGHDT and CDR2 YYEEEE come from the germline V gene. The CDR3 DNA reads TGTGCCAGCAGCTTGGTTCCAGGGATGGGAAACACCATATATTTT. Protein sequence: CASSLVPGMGNTIYF.

This clone was seen a single time. This sequence joins TRBV19 and TRBJ2-3; 7 bases agree with TRBD1. The length of the CDR3 is 16 residues. The junction had 11 bases not matched to a gene; V was cut back by 5 bases and J by 3 bases. The germline V gene encodes CDR1 LNHDA and CDR2 SQIVND (reference sequence). The CDR3 sequence is CASSLYTGVGTDTQYF. CDR3 sequence (DNA): TGTGCCAGTAGTCTGTACACAGGGGTTGGAACAGATACGCAGTATTTT. Using reference TRBV19 and TRBJ2-3 for the parts outside the CDR3, the full variable domain is DGGITQSPKYLFRKEGQNVTLSCEQNLNHDAMYWYRQDPGQGLRLIYYSQIVNDFQKGDIAEGYSVSREKKESFPLTVTSAQKNPTAFYLCASSLYTGVGTDTQYFGPGTRLTVL.

The V and J genes are TRBV30 and TRBJ1-1; tentative D call: TRBD1 (6 bases). V was pared by 4 bases and J by 2 bases, with 14 bases between. The length of the CDR3 is 14 residues. Germline V lookup: CDR1 GTSNPN, CDR2 SVGIG (reference sequence). The chain's CDR3 is CAWNLVTGNTEAFF. CDR3 coding DNA: TGTGCCTGGAACCTCGTGACAGGTAACACTGAAGCTTTCTTT.

J is TRBJ2-1 and V is TRBV5-6; no definite D call. Between the trimmed V and J ends, which lost 1 base and 0 bases, there was a span of 8 bases. From germline, CDR1 is SGHDT and CDR2 YYEEEE. This CDR3 has 15 residues. The DNA of the CDR3 is TGTGCCAGCAGCTTGAGTCTACTCTCCTACAATGAGCAGTTCTTC. Encoded protein: CASSLSLLSYNEQFF.

This chain uses TRBV13 with TRBJ2-3, with D tentatively TRBD2 (5 bases). Germline V gene data show CDR1 as PRHDT and CDR2 as FYEKMQ (reference sequence). V was cut by 1 base and J by 2 bases, with 16 bases left in between. This CDR3 is 17 amino acids long. The CDR3 DNA sequence: TGTGCCAGCAGCTTAGAGACTACAGCGTTAAACACAGATACGCAGTATTTT. Translating it yields CASSLETTALNTDTQYF.

This chain links TRBV5-5 with TRBJ1-6; 8 bases are a match to TRBD1. The V gene end was trimmed by 4 bases and the J gene end by 10 bases; junction bases not matched to a gene: 10. Germline CDR1 and CDR2: SGHKS and YYEKEE (reference sequence). This CDR3 is built from 15 residues. The CDR3 here is CASSPSGGVRSPLHF. CDR3 nucleotide sequence: TGTGCCAGCAGCCCCTCAGGGGGCGTTAGGTCACCCCTCCACTTT.

The J gene is TRBJ2-1, the V gene TRBV28, with D perhaps TRBD2 (6 bases). Trimming removed 6 bases at V and 5 bases at J, with 17 bases between. The length of the CDR3 is 15 residues. Germline V gene data show CDR1 as MDHEN and CDR2 as SYDVKM. In nucleotides, the CDR3 is TGTGCCAGCAGGGCCCGGGACTCCACAAACAATGAGCAGTTCTTC. Its protein is CASRARDSTNNEQFF.

The chain is built from TRBV12-5 and TRBJ1-2, with 8 bases fitting TRBD1. Germline V gene lookup returns CDR1 LGHNT and CDR2 FRNRAP. The length of the CDR3 is 17 residues. V lost 0 bases to trimming and J lost 5 bases; unmatched junction nucleotides: 11. The CDR3 sequence is CASGLVLPPQGGYGYTF. The CDR3 DNA is TGTGCTAGTGGTTTGGTTCTTCCCCCACAGGGGGGGTATGGCTACACCTTC. The complete variable domain, with remaining parts taken from reference TRBV12-5 and TRBJ1-2, reads DARVTQTPRHKVTEMGQEVTMRCQPILGHNTVFWYRQTMMQGLELLAYFRNRAPLDDSGMPKDRFSAEMPDATLATLKIQPSEPRDSAVYFCASGLVLPPQGGYGYTFGSGTRLTVV.

The CDR3 DNA is TGTGCCAGCAGCTTACAGAGAGGGTCGGGGACCGGGGAGCTGTTTTTT. Protein: CASSLQRGSGTGELFF. The V call is TRBV11-3, the J call TRBJ2-2, with TRBD2 as a possible D gene (5 bases). The CDR3 is 16 amino acids. Trimming took off 2 bases at V and 5 bases at J, with 15 bases between the two ends. Germline loops: CDR1 SGHNT, CDR2 YENEEA.

V gene TRBV7-2 combines with J gene TRBJ1-2; 7 bases line up with TRBD1. The CDR3 has 14 residues. Trimming at V came to 6 bases and at J to 4 bases, leaving 8 bases not matched to a gene. The germline V gene has CDR1 SGHTA and CDR2 FQGNSA. CDR3 loop: CASRRAQGSYGYTF. The CDR3, as DNA: TGTGCCAGCAGGCGGGCACAGGGGTCCTATGGCTACACCTTC.

The V and J genes are TRBV2 and TRBJ1-2; D unclear. Germline V lookup: CDR1 SNHLY, CDR2 FYNNEI. V was pared by 3 bases and J by 4 bases, with 9 bases between. This CDR3 has 13 residues. The CDR3 DNA reads TGTGCCAGCAGTGAGGAGGGAGCCTATGGCTACACCTTC. Translated, it gives CASSEEGAYGYTF.

V gene TRBV6-2 or TRBV6-3 combines with J gene TRBJ2-7; 8 bases are a match to TRBD2. Per the germline V gene, CDR1 is MNHEY and CDR2 is SVGEGT. This CDR3 comprises 15 residues. V lost 6 bases to trimming and J lost 2 bases; unmatched junction nucleotides: 9. CDR3 coding DNA: TGTGCCAGCAGCTCGGGACTAGGGCGGGCCTACGAGCAGTACTTC. Translating gives CASSSGLGRAYEQYF.

The rearrangement joins TRBV9 to TRBJ1-1; the match to TRBD1 covers 7 bases. The J segment lost 13 bases and the V segment lost 4 bases, leaving 16 bases of the junction unmatched. The germline gives CDR1 SGDLS, CDR2 YYNGEE. The CDR3 covers 14 residues. The CDR3 loop reads CASSPAGTVDGDFF. The DNA for the CDR3 is TGTGCCAGCAGCCCTGCCGGGACAGTCGACGGTGATTTCTTT.

This chain uses TRBV27 with TRBJ2-7; tentative D call: TRBD2 (6 bases). This CDR3 has 14 amino acids. Germline assignment: CDR1 MNHEY and CDR2 SMNVEV (reference sequence). Trimming left V 4 bases short and J 3 bases short, with 13 bases between. DNA for the CDR3: TGTGCCAGCAGTTCCTACGGAGCGGGCTACGAGCAGTACTTC. It specifies CASSSYGAGYEQYF.

The J gene is TRBJ2-3, the V gene TRBV28; D might be TRBD2 (5 bases). Trimming pared 6 bases from V and 1 base from J, leaving 17 bases between. CDR1 and CDR2 from the germline V gene are MDHEN and SYDVKM. The CDR3 is made up of 16 amino acids. Here the CDR3 reads CASSHQVGAGTDTQYF. CDR3 nucleotides: TGTGCCAGCAGCCACCAGGTGGGAGCGGGCACAGATACGCAGTATTTT. Combining the CDR3 with reference TRBV28 and TRBJ2-3 gives the whole variable domain DVKVTQSSRYLVKRTGEKVFLECVQDMDHENMFWYRQDPGLGLRLIYFSYDVKMKEKGDIPEGYSVSREKKERFSLILESASTNQTSMYLCASSHQVGAGTDTQYFGPGTRLTVL.

J is TRBJ2-2 and V is TRBV9; D not resolved. This CDR3 region has 14 residues. V dropped 0 bases and J dropped 1 base, with 4 bases sitting between them. CDR1 and CDR2 from the germline V gene are SGDLS and YYNGEE. This chain's CDR3 is CASSVVLNTGELFF. The CDR3, as DNA: TGTGCCAGCAGCGTAGTCCTGAACACCGGGGAGCTGTTTTTT.

The chain has TRBV2 and TRBJ1-5, with D hard to call. Deletions cut 7 bases from V and 1 base from J, with 14 bases between. This CDR3 spans 15 amino acids. Germline lookup yields CDR1 SNHLY and CDR2 FYNNEI. This CDR3 is CASTPTVRSNQPQHF. The CDR3 DNA follows: TGTGCCAGCACACCCACAGTAAGGAGCAATCAGCCCCAGCATTTT.